This T cell receptor (beta chain) was recorded in a study of glioma-infiltrating T cells after dendritic cell vaccination. Background on the study: Dendritic cells derived from monocytes and pulsed with autologous tumor lysate formed the vaccine.

The CDR3 is 12 residues long. Germline CDR1 and CDR2: MNHNS and SASEGT. Produced via immunoSEQ multiplex PCR; TCRdb's table is partial and in-frame only. Seen here are about 90,000 clones, about 84% observed once, and the top ten hold 2.5% to 3%. The sequencing used blood, collected before dendritic cell vaccination. This chain links TRBV6-1 with TRBJ1-1, with no clear D. The clonotype comes from a human donor with glioblastoma. The CDR3 DNA follows: TGTGCGGGTCGCCGGGGGAACACTGAAGCTTTCTTT. Encoded protein: CAGRRGNTEAFF.